The 28 T cell receptor beta chains below all came from one sample that was sequenced in a study of immune cell composition in non-small cell lung cancer (TCRdb year 2017). Receptor amplification or capture employed the immunoSEQ multiplex PCR assay. TCRdb provides this immuneACCESS table in a form limited to in-frame rearrangements. Some clones are lacking; in checked studies, under half of them reflect an unresolved V gene, and why the rest are absent is not known. Recorded for this sample are approximately 11,000 clones; under 65% of them occurred a single time. 18% of the sample lies in the top ten. Sequences were obtained from lung tumor tissue. The receptors were gathered from a human donor with non-small cell lung cancer.

The chain links TRBV14 to TRBJ2-3; D possibly corresponds to TRBD2 (6 bases). Trimming took off 4 bases at V and 10 bases at J, with 15 bases between the two ends. Germline loops: CDR1 SGHDN, CDR2 FVKESK. This CDR3 has 13 residues. The CDR3 sequence is CASSLGLLDPQYF. The DNA of the CDR3 is TGTGCCAGCAGCCTGGGACTTTTGGATCCGCAGTATTTT.

The CDR3 DNA reads as TGCGCCAGCAGCTTGACGAACCTAAACACCGGGGAGCTGTTTTTT. Protein product: CASSLTNLNTGELFF. The genes are TRBV5-1 and TRBJ2-2; no definite D call. The CDR3 runs 15 residues. V lost 1 base and J 2 bases, leaving 9 bases between the germline ends. Germline CDR1 is SGHRS and CDR2 is YFSETQ. Filled out from reference TRBV5-1 and TRBJ2-2, the complete variable domain reads KAGVTQTPRYLIKTRGQQVTLSCSPISGHRSVSWYQQTPGQGLQFLFEYFSETQRNKGNFPGRFSGRQFSNSRSEMNVSTLELGDSALYLCASSLTNLNTGELFFGEGSRLTVL.

V is TRBV18 and J is TRBJ2-5, with D unresolved. This CDR3 spans 14 amino acids. Trimming took 0 bases from V and 1 from J, leaving 6 bases between them. Per the germline V gene, CDR1 is KGHSH and CDR2 is LQKENI. The CDR3 DNA reads as TGTGCCAGCTCACCACCGGCTGCCCAAGAGACCCAGTACTTC. It codes for CASSPPAAQETQYF.

This chain links TRBV6-1 with TRBJ1-2; D call uncertain. The CDR3 is made up of 14 amino acids. The V end lost 6 bases, the J end lost 7 bases, and 18 bases lay between the germline ends. The germline V gene encodes CDR1 MNHNS and CDR2 SASEGT. The CDR3 protein is CASRAGGRERGYTF. DNA of the CDR3: TGTGCCAGCAGAGCAGGAGGACGCGAACGTGGCTACACCTTC.

The DNA for the CDR3 is TGTGCCTGGAGTATCAGGGGGCCGCGAGAGACCCAGTACTTC. Translating it yields CAWSIRGPRETQYF. The chain joins TRBV30 to TRBJ2-5; 8 bases are shared with TRBD1. CDR1 is GTSNPN, CDR2 SVGIG, per germline (reference sequence). V lost 2 bases, J lost 4 bases, and 6 bases stayed unmatched. The CDR3 covers 14 residues.

The chain is built from TRBV4-3 and TRBJ1-4; the D gene is possibly TRBD1 (5 bases). CDR3 length: 18 amino acids. CDR1 is LGHNA, CDR2 YSLEER, per germline. V lost 3 bases to trimming and J lost 0 bases, with 17 bases between them. The CDR3, as DNA: TGCGCCAGCAGCCAGGGGGGTCTGACAGATGCAACTAATGAAAAACTGTTTTTT. Its translation is CASSQGGLTDATNEKLFF.

This clone was found a few times. The rearrangement uses TRBV19 and TRBJ1-3; possible D gene TRBD1, 6 bases. The V gene's germline CDR1 is LNHDA and CDR2 SQIVND (reference sequence). The CDR3 has 15 amino acids. Trimming took 6 bases from V and 0 from J, leaving 12 bases between them. CDR3 in amino acids: CASSPTGPSGNTIYF. The CDR3 DNA sequence: TGTGCCAGTAGCCCAACAGGGCCCTCTGGAAACACCATATATTTT.

The chain combines TRBV7-2 with TRBJ1-5; D gene unclear. Germline V CDR1 and CDR2: SGHTA, FQGNSA. This CDR3 region has 13 residues. Trimming left V 2 bases short and J 2 bases short, with 4 bases between. The CDR3 here is CASSLRGNQPQHF. CDR3 nucleotides: TGTGCCAGCAGCTTAAGAGGCAATCAGCCCCAGCATTTT.

V gene TRBV6-1 combines with J gene TRBJ1-2; 7 nucleotides match TRBD1. The trim removed 6 bases at V and 0 bases at J, leaving 4 bases unmatched. Germline V lookup: CDR1 MNHNS, CDR2 SASEGT. This CDR3 region has 14 residues. The CDR3 is CASSHGTANYGYTF. The CDR3 DNA reads TGTGCCAGCAGCCACGGGACAGCTAACTATGGCTACACCTTC.

This clone was observed a single time. The chain combines TRBV5-1 with TRBJ2-2; 9 bases line up with TRBD2. Germline-derived CDR1 and CDR2 are SGHRS and YFSETQ. The V and J ends lost 4 bases and 5 bases, in that order; junction bases with no gene match: 9. This CDR3 contains 16 residues. CDR3: CASSPSGADFTGELFF. The CDR3 bases are TGCGCCAGCAGCCCTAGCGGGGCGGACTTTACCGGGGAGCTGTTTTTT.

The rearrangement uses TRBV7-3 and TRBJ2-7; 7 nucleotides agree with TRBD1. The V gene end was trimmed by 3 bases and the J gene end by 2 bases; junction bases not matched to a gene: 4. Germline CDR1 is SGHTA and CDR2 is FQGTGA. The CDR3 loop spans 14 amino acids. CDR3 in amino acids: CASSFGTVTYEQYF. The CDR3 nucleotides are TGTGCCAGCAGCTTCGGGACAGTTACCTACGAGCAGTACTTC.

A remark on this clone: The junction departs from germline at one end; a sequencing error may be responsible. V is TRBV7-7 and J is TRBJ2-7; 12 nucleotides agree with TRBD2. In germline, CDR1 is SSHAT, CDR2 FNYEAQ (reference sequence). The CDR3 is 15 amino acids. The CDR3 DNA reads as TGTGCTAGCAGCCAGACTAGCGGGAGAACCTACGAGCAGTACTTC. Translation gives CASSQTSGRTYEQYF.

V is TRBV7-3 and J is TRBJ1-1, with D perhaps TRBD1 (5 bases). CDR1 SGHTA and CDR2 FQGTGA come from the germline V gene. V dropped 1 base and J dropped 3 bases, with 12 bases sitting between them. CDR3 length equals 15 residues. The CDR3 here is CASSLMGGGDTEAFF. Written as DNA, the CDR3 is TGTGCCAGCAGCTTAATGGGGGGAGGGGACACTGAAGCTTTCTTT.

V and J are TRBV6-4 and TRBJ2-3, with D perhaps matching TRBD1 (5 bases). The CDR3 length is 13 residues. The germline V gene has CDR1 MRHNA and CDR2 SNTAGT. Trimming took off 2 bases at V and 4 bases at J, with 7 bases between the two ends. In DNA form, the CDR3 reads TGTGCCAGCAGTGACGGGGCCCCAGATACGCAGTATTTT. It yields the protein CASSDGAPDTQYF.

This clone came up a few times. The chain is built from TRBV7-9 and TRBJ2-5; the match to TRBD1 covers 7 bases. The CDR3 sequence is 16 residues long. Germline V CDR1 and CDR2: SEHNR, FQNEAQ (reference sequence). After removal of 8 bases from V and 5 bases from J, the junction contained 17 bases not matched to a gene. The DNA of the CDR3 is TGTGCCAGCCAAACCCCTAAAAGAGGGGGCGGCGAGACCCAGTACTTC. Its translation: CASQTPKRGGGETQYF. Full variable domain (rest looked up from reference TRBV7-9 and TRBJ2-5): DTGVSQNPRHKITKRGQNVTFRCDPISEHNRLYWYRQTLGQGPEFLTYFQNEAQLEKSRLLSDRFSAERPKGSFSTLEIQRTEQGDSAMYLCASQTPKRGGGETQYFGPGTRLLVL.

In this sample, this clone turned up once. This sequence joins TRBV7-2 and TRBJ2-2, with D possibly matching TRBD2 (5 bases). The germline V gene has CDR1 SGHTA and CDR2 FQGNSA. The V end lost 5 bases, the J end lost 3 bases, and 19 bases lay between the germline ends. The length of the CDR3 is 17 residues. DNA for the CDR3: TGTGCCAGCAGCGAAAGTCCCCAGCGGCTACACACCGGGGAGCTGTTTTTT. Its protein product is CASSESPQRLHTGELFF.

The V and J genes are TRBV7-2 and TRBJ2-1, with TRBD2 identical over 8 bases. Trimming removed 1 base from V and 5 bases from J; junction bases left unmatched: 4. The length of the CDR3 is 15 residues. Germline V gives CDR1 SGHTA, CDR2 FQGNSA. CDR3 protein: CASSLVFSGNNEQFF. The CDR3 nucleotides read TGTGCCAGCAGCTTAGTTTTTAGCGGGAACAATGAGCAGTTCTTC.

The chain uses TRBV5-5 and TRBJ2-3, with 16 bases identical to TRBD2. The ends lost 4 bases at V and 1 base at J; junction bases unmatched: 6. This CDR3 region has 18 residues. Germline values: CDR1 SGHKS, CDR2 YYEKEE (reference sequence). Here the CDR3 DNA reads TGTGCCAGCAGCATCGGGACTAGCGGGAGGGCCGGCACAGATACGCAGTATTTT. It yields the protein CASSIGTSGRAGTDTQYF.

This clone has a handful of counts. CDR3 protein: CAWRLGPSYTIYF. Here the CDR3 DNA reads TGTGCCTGGAGATTGGGCCCCAGTTACACCATATATTTT. The chain uses TRBV30 and TRBJ1-3; no clear D gene. The CDR3 is 13 amino acids. Germline assignment: CDR1 GTSNPN and CDR2 SVGIG (reference sequence). V was cut by 3 bases and J by 8 bases, with 14 bases left in between.

The chain uses TRBV7-2 and TRBJ2-5, with 9 bases matching TRBD2. CDR3 size: 15 residues. The trim removed 2 bases at V and 5 bases at J, leaving 6 bases unmatched. Germline CDR1 is SGHTA and CDR2 is FQGNSA. The DNA of the CDR3 is TGTGCCAGCAGCTTAAGGGCGGGAGGGGGGGAGACCCAGTACTTC. It yields the protein CASSLRAGGGETQYF.

The chain recombines TRBV7-9 with TRBJ2-1, with 11 nucleotides matching TRBD2. Germline V gives CDR1 SEHNR, CDR2 FQNEAQ (reference sequence). The CDR3 has 15 residues. After removal of 4 bases from V and 9 bases from J, the junction contained 8 bases not matched to a gene. CDR3 DNA sequence: TGTGCCAGCAGCTCCGGGACTAGCGGAAGGAGTGAGCAGTTCTTC. Its translation: CASSSGTSGRSEQFF.

This clone was seen a few times. The chain carries TRBV19 and TRBJ1-5, with 8 positions matching TRBD1. This CDR3 has 13 amino acids. Looked up from germline, CDR1 is LNHDA and CDR2 is SQIVND (reference sequence). The V and J ends lost 5 bases and 13 bases, in that order; junction bases with no gene match: 10. This CDR3 is CASSPQGAQGQHF. The DNA of the CDR3 is TGTGCCAGTAGTCCCCAGGGGGCGCAAGGTCAGCATTTT. Supplemented by reference TRBV19 and TRBJ1-5, the full variable domain reads DGGITQSPKYLFRKEGQNVTLSCEQNLNHDAMYWYRQDPGQGLRLIYYSQIVNDFQKGDIAEGYSVSREKKESFPLTVTSAQKNPTAFYLCASSPQGAQGQHFGDGTRLSIL.

The chain links TRBV27 to TRBJ2-2; D is possibly TRBD1 (6 bases). In germline, CDR1 is MNHEY, CDR2 SMNVEV (reference sequence). Trimming cost V 10 bases and J 2 bases, with 11 bases left between them. The CDR3 has 13 residues. CDR3 protein: CATKGQNTGELFF. The CDR3 DNA is TGTGCCACCAAGGGACAAAACACCGGGGAGCTGTTTTTT.

This clone turned up a few times. The chain links TRBV30 to TRBJ1-1; a possible D gene is TRBD1 (5 bases). V gave up 2 bases and J gave up 1 base, with 14 bases separating them. The length of the CDR3 is 15 residues. Looked up from germline, CDR1 is GTSNPN and CDR2 is SVGIG (reference sequence). CDR3 residues: CAWSLQGIWNTEAFF. The CDR3, as DNA: TGTGCCTGGAGTTTGCAGGGAATTTGGAACACTGAAGCTTTCTTT.

This clone ranks as large. CDR3 sequence reads: CATETGLGNQPQHF. CDR3 nucleotide sequence: TGTGCCACCGAGACAGGGTTGGGCAATCAGCCCCAGCATTTT. V and J are TRBV19 and TRBJ1-5; the match to TRBD1 covers 7 bases. After removal of 10 bases from V and 2 bases from J, the junction contained 8 bases not matched to a gene. CDR1 is LNHDA, CDR2 SQIVND, per germline (reference sequence). CDR3 length equals 14 residues.

J is TRBJ2-3 and V is TRBV27; 8 positions agree with TRBD1. The CDR3 loop spans 15 amino acids. Germline trimming cut 5 bases from V and 1 base from J; bases unmatched to any gene: 5. Germline V lookup: CDR1 MNHEY, CDR2 SMNVEV (reference sequence). The CDR3 here is CASSRGTGGTDTQYF. The CDR3 nucleotides read TGTGCCAGCAGTCGCGGGACAGGCGGCACAGATACGCAGTATTTT.

The chain joins TRBV11-3 to TRBJ2-2, with D possibly matching TRBD1 (7 bases). The V gene's germline CDR1 is SGHNT and CDR2 YENEEA. With 4 bases removed from V and 3 bases from J, the gap between germline ends came to 15 bases. This CDR3 contains 16 residues. The CDR3 bases are TGTGCCAGCAGCTCAGGGGGGACAGACTACACCGGGGAGCTGTTTTTT. Amino acid sequence: CASSSGGTDYTGELFF.

In this sample, this clone turned up once. The chain joins TRBV7-3 to TRBJ2-1; 9 nucleotides agree with TRBD2. This CDR3 contains 16 residues. Germline assignment: CDR1 SGHTA and CDR2 FQGTGA. With V trimmed by 0 bases and J by 2 bases, 2 bases remained unmatched. CDR3 region: CASSLTAGGPYNEQFF. DNA of the CDR3: TGTGCCAGCAGCTTAACAGCGGGAGGCCCCTACAATGAGCAGTTCTTC.